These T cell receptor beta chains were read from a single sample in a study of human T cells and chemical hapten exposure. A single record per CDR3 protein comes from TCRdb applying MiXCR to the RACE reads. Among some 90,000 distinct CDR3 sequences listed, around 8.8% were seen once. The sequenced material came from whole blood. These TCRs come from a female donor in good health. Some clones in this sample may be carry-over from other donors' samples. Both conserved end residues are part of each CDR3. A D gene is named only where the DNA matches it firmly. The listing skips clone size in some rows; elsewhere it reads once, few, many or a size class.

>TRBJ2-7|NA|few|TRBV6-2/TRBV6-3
CASSYATGLGEQYF
TGTGCCAGCAGTTACGCTACAGGGTTGGGCGAGCAGTACTTC
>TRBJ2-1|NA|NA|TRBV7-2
CASSLGSVAYNEQFF
TGTGCCAGCAGCTTAGGAAGCGTCGCCTACAATGAGCAGTTCTTC
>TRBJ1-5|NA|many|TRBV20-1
CSARDRGQPQHF
TGCAGTGCTAGAGATAGGGGGCAGCCCCAGCATTTT
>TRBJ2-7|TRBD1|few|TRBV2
CASSPDRGRIYEQYF
TGTGCCAGCAGTCCCGACAGGGGGCGCATCTACGAGCAGTACTTC
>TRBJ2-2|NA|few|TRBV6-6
CASSYRTTNTGELFF
TGTGCCAGCAGTTATCGGACAACGAACACCGGGGAGCTGTTTTTT
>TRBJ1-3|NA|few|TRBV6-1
CASSAGSSGNTIYF
TGTGCCAGCAGTGCAGGGAGCTCTGGAAACACCATATATTTT
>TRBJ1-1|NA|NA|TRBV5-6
CASSLVAQSRNTEAFF
TGTGCCAGCAGCTTGGTGGCACAGTCACGGAACACTGAAGCTTTCTTT
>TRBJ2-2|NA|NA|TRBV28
CASSPPEDTGELFF
TGTGCCAGCAGTCCCCCTGAGGACACCGGGGAGCTGTTTTTT
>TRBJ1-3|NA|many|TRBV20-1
CSANQGPGNTIYF
TGCAGTGCTAACCAGGGCCCTGGAAACACCATATATTTT
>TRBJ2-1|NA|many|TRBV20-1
CSARNVNEQFF
TGCAGTGCTAGAAACGTCAATGAGCAGTTCTTC
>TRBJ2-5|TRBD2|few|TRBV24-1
CATSDLGLAGQETQYF
TGTGCCACCAGTGATTTAGGACTAGCTGGCCAAGAGACCCAGTACTTC
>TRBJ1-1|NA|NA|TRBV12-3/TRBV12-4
CASSFNLYEGNTEAFF
TGTGCCAGCAGTTTTAATTTGTACGAGGGGAACACTGAAGCTTTCTTT
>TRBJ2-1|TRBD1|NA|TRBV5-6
CASSRTGVVYNEQFF
TGTGCCAGCAGCCGCACAGGGGTGGTGTACAATGAGCAGTTCTTC
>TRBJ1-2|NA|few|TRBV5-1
CASSLDPSNYGYTF
TGCGCCAGCAGCTTGGATCCGTCCAACTATGGCTACACCTTC
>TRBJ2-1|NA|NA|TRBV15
CATSRESGEQFF
TGTGCCACCAGCAGAGAGAGTGGTGAGCAGTTCTTC
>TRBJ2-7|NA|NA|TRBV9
CASSESSWSEQYF
TGTGCCAGCAGCGAAAGTTCGTGGAGCGAGCAGTACTTC
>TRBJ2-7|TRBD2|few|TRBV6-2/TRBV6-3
CASSVLAGGGEQYF
TGTGCCAGCAGTGTTCTAGCGGGAGGGGGCGAGCAGTACTTC
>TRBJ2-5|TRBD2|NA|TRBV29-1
CSVEGGTSGRYGETQYF
TGCAGCGTTGAAGGGGGGACTAGCGGGAGGTACGGGGAGACCCAGTACTTC
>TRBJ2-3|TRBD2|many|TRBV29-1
CSVPTSGRARGTDTQYF
TGCAGCGTCCCGACTAGCGGGAGGGCCCGCGGCACAGATACGCAGTATTTT
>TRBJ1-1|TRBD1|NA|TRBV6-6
CASSYSEGQRAFF
TGTGCCAGCAGTTACTCGGAGGGACAGCGAGCTTTCTTT
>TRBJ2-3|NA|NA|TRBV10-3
CAISELTDTQYF
TGTGCCATCAGTGAACTAACCGATACGCAGTATTTT
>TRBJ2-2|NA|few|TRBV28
CASSLTTIGPNTGELFF
TGTGCCAGCAGTTTAACTACCATAGGCCCAAACACCGGGGAGCTGTTTTTT
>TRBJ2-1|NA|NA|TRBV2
CASRVIQSYNEQFF
TGTGCCAGCAGGGTAATCCAATCCTACAATGAGCAGTTCTTC
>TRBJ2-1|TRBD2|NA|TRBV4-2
CASSQGGGRDEQFF
TGTGCCAGCAGCCAAGGCGGGGGGCGAGATGAGCAGTTCTTC
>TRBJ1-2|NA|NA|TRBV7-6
CASSSFGGMSGYTF
TGTGCCAGCAGCTCCTTCGGGGGGATGAGTGGCTACACCTTC
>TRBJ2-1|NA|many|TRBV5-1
CASSPTVGGLDNEQFF
TGCGCCAGCAGCCCTACCGTTGGGGGATTAGACAATGAGCAGTTCTTC
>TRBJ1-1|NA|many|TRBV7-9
CASSLGPAGTNTEAFF
TGTGCCAGCAGCTTAGGCCCGGCAGGTACGAACACTGAAGCTTTCTTT
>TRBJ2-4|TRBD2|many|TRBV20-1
CSARGLAGGGNIQYF
TGCAGTGCCCGGGGACTAGCGGGGGGAGGGAACATTCAGTACTTC
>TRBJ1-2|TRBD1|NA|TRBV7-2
CASSSDAGGGYTF
TGTGCCAGCAGCTCTGACGCAGGGGGTGGCTACACCTTC
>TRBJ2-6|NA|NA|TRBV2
CASSRAPSGANVLTF
TGTGCCAGCAGCAGGGCACCCTCTGGGGCCAACGTCCTGACTTTC
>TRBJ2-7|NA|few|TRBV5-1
CASSLVIEGGEQYF
TGCGCCAGCAGCTTGGTAATTGAGGGGGGCGAGCAGTACTTC
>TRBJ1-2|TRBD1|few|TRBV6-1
CASSEGTGGGGYTF
TGTGCCAGCAGTGAGGGTACAGGGGGCGGTGGCTACACCTTC
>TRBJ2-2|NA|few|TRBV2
CASSTGAQTGELFF
TGTGCCAGCAGTACTGGAGCACAGACCGGGGAGCTGTTTTTT
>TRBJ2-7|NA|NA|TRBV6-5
CASSYSEGYEQYF
TGTGCCAGCAGTTACTCTGAGGGTTACGAGCAGTACTTC
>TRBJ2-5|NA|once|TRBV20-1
CSATLGPGETQYF
TGCAGTGCTACCCTCGGCCCAGGAGAGACCCAGTACTTC
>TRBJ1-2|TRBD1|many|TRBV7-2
CASSLSILQKQGVDYGYTF
TGTGCCAGCAGCCTAAGTATACTCCAAAAACAGGGGGTTGACTATGGCTACACCTTC
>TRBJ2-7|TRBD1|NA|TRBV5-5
CASSFGQGPYEQYF
TGTGCCAGCAGCTTCGGACAGGGACCCTACGAGCAGTACTTC
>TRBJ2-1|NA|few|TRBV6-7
CASLTPPGLF
TGTGCCAGCCTAACACCACCGGGGCTCTTC
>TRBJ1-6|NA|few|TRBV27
CASTRRENSPLHF
TGTGCCAGCACTCGCAGGGAAAATTCACCCCTCCACTTT
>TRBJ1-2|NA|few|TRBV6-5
CASSYSRSYGYTF
TGTGCCAGCAGTTACTCACGGAGCTATGGCTACACCTTC
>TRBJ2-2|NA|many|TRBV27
CASSNTGELFF
TGTGCCAGCAGTAACACCGGGGAGCTGTTTTTT
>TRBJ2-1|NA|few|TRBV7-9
CASSSPGTSRNEQFF
TGTGCCAGCAGCTCACCGGGAACTTCCCGCAATGAGCAGTTCTTC